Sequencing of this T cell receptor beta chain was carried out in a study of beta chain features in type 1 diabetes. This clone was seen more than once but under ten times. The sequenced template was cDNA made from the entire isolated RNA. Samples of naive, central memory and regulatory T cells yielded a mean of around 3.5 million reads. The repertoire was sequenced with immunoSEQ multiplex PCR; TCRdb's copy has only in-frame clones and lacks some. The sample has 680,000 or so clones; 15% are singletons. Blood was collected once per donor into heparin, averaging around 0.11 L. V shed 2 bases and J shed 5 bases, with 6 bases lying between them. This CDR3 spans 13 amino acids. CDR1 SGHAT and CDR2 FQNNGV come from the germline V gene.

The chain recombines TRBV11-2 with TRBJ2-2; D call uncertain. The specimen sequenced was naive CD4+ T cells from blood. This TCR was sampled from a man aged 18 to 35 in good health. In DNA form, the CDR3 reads TGTGCCAGCAGCTTACGCCCAACCGGGGAGCTGTTTTTT. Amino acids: CASSLRPTGELFF.